The clone carrying this T cell receptor (beta chain) was seen many times. The antigen remains undetermined. The sample originates from a study of neurological immune-mediated disorders. Study results and limitations: On phylogenetic grouping, the repertoires of 18 of 34 multiple sclerosis patients fell within one related-CDR3 cluster, constituting a possible signature. TCR-beta repertoires seemed private in all groups, with no expanded CDR3 amino acid sequences shared.

The CDR3 spans 14 residues. Germline V CDR1 and CDR2: MGHDK, SYGVNS. The V gene lost 6 bases and the J gene lost 4 bases, with 15 bases spanning the gap. cDNA was made by 5'RACE with 10-nucleotide random UMIs. Whenever a sequencing run was performed, it yielded over 170 million TCR-beta sequences from 15-18 subjects. Via MiXCR, TCRdb re-called the 5' RACE reads, giving one row per CDR3 protein. The sample consists of tens of thousands of distinct CDR3 sequences, over 2% of them appearing once. The clonotype was recovered from a man aged 50 to 59 with multiple sclerosis. V and J are TRBV25-1 and TRBJ1-1; D is possibly TRBD1 (5 bases). The sequenced sample consisted of PBMCs. This chain's CDR3 is CASRAGRWSTEAFF. CDR3 nucleotides: TGTGCCAGCAGGGCAGGGAGATGGAGCACTGAAGCTTTCTTT.